The 7 T cell receptor beta chains reported below all come from one sample, sequenced in a study of shared clonotypes between healthy human individuals. Produced via immunoSEQ multiplex PCR; TCRdb's table is partial and in-frame only. Of about 490,000 clones in the sample, 79% are singletons; the top ten hold 10% to 15%. Input material: PBMCs. The receptors were gathered from a woman in her 40s in good health. Some clones in this sample may be carry-over from other donors' samples.

V is TRBV6-1 and J is TRBJ1-4, with D perhaps TRBD1 (6 bases). Germline V lookup: CDR1 MNHNS, CDR2 SASEGT. The CDR3 runs 14 residues. The V end was cut by 3 bases, the J end by 5 bases, with 10 bases between. DNA for the CDR3: TGTGCCAGCAGTGATGGGGGCGCGAATGAAAAACTGTTTTTT. Encoded protein: CASSDGGANEKLFF.

This clone has just one count. V and J are TRBV7-2 and TRBJ1-4, with 7 bases identical to TRBD1. Losses at the gene ends were 5 bases for V and 10 bases for J; bases not matched to a gene: 13. The germline V gene has CDR1 SGHTA and CDR2 FQGNSA. This CDR3 has 15 amino acids. The CDR3, as DNA: TGTGCCAGCAGCCCAGAGCCGACAGGGCCTGGAAAACTGTTTTTT. It encodes CASSPEPTGPGKLFF.

This rearrangement joins TRBV5-1 to TRBJ2-5; no definite D call. Germline V gene lookup returns CDR1 SGHRS and CDR2 YFSETQ. The V end was cut by 0 bases, the J end by 0 bases, with 12 bases between. The CDR3 totals 16 residues. For the CDR3, the DNA is TGCGCCAGCAGCTTGGTAGCCACGCGGTACCAAGAGACCCAGTACTTC. Encoded protein: CASSLVATRYQETQYF.

The J gene is TRBJ2-7, the V gene TRBV4-2; a weak D match, TRBD2 (5 bases). Germline V gives CDR1 LGHNA, CDR2 YNFKEQ. V shed 2 bases and J shed 7 bases, with 15 bases lying between them. The CDR3 totals 14 residues. The CDR3 DNA reads as TGTGCCAGCAGCCAAACCCCAGGCTCGGGGGAGCAGTACTTC. It yields the protein CASSQTPGSGEQYF.

The genes are TRBV7-6 and TRBJ2-2, with D possibly TRBD2 on 6 matching bases. V lost 8 bases and J lost 5, with 21 bases in between. The CDR3 has 16 amino acids. CDR1 and CDR2 (germline): SGHVS, FNYEAQ. In DNA, the CDR3 is TGTGCCAGCCACACCCCTTATACCGGGACTACCGGGGAGCTGTTTTTT. Translated, it gives CASHTPYTGTTGELFF.

About this clone: A much bigger clone sits one base away, suggesting this may be a read error. This sample also contains other DNA sequences that code for the same CDR3. The genes are TRBV28 and TRBJ2-1; D gene ambiguous. Germline CDR1 reads MDHEN; CDR2 reads SYDVKM. The CDR3 has 16 residues. Here the CDR3 DNA reads TGTGCCAGCAGTCGACACATTTCAATCGGCCTCAATGAGCAATTCTTC. Translated, it gives CASSRHISIGLNEQFF.

On this clone: Other nucleotide sequences from this sample produce the same CDR3. The chain is built from TRBV11-2 and TRBJ2-7; D unresolved. This CDR3 has 14 residues. The germline gives CDR1 SGHAT, CDR2 FQNNGV. With 0 bases removed from V and 1 base from J, the gap between germline ends came to 7 bases. The CDR3 region has the DNA TGTGCCAGCAGCTTAGATTGGCAGTCCTACGAGCAGTACTTC. The encoded protein is CASSLDWQSYEQYF.